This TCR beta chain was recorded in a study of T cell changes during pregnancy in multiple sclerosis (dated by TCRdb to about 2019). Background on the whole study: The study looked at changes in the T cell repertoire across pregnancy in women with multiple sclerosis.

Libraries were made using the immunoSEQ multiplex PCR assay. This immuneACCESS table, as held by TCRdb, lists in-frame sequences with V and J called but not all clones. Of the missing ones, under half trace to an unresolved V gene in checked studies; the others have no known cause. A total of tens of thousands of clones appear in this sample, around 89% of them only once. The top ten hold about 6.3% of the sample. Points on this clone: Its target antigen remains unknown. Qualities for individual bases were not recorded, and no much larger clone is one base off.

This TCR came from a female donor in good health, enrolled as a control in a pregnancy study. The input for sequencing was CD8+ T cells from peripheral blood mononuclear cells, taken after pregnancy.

The CDR3 reads CASSDRETDTQYF. The DNA is TGTGCCAGCAGTGACAGGGAGACAGATACGCAGTATTTT. The rearranged segments are TRBV6-4 and TRBJ2-3, with TRBD2 perhaps the D gene, on 5 matching bases. CDR1 and CDR2 are read off the germline V gene as MRHNA and SNTAGT. V was cut back by 2 bases and J by 3 bases, leaving a gap of 6 bases between them. The cysteine opens and the phenylalanine closes a CDR3 of 13 amino acids. Left in the record is the CDR3 DNA by itself, 39 bases read in frame from the first base.